These 11 T cell receptor beta chains were all obtained from the same sample, sequenced in a study of cytomegalovirus exposure and HLA in healthy donors. The repertoire was sequenced with immunoSEQ multiplex PCR; TCRdb's copy has only in-frame clones and lacks some. This table holds over 90,000 clones, 85% to 95% found once. The sample taken for sequencing was PBMCs. These receptors were obtained from a woman between 18 and 29 years old in good health and CMV-seronegative.

The V and J genes are TRBV14 and TRBJ2-3; 11 nucleotides align to TRBD1. The CDR3 covers 15 residues. Trimming cost V 2 bases and J 4 bases; bases outside gene matches: 2. The germline V gene encodes CDR1 SGHDN and CDR2 FVKESK. The CDR3 loop is CASSQWTGGADTQYF. For the CDR3, the DNA is TGTGCCAGCAGCCAATGGACAGGGGGCGCAGATACGCAGTATTTT.

The chain couples TRBV15 to TRBJ2-1; TRBD2 matches 11 bases. The V and J ends lost 3 bases and 5 bases, in that order; junction bases with no gene match: 6. The CDR3 runs 16 residues. The germline V gene encodes CDR1 LNHNV and CDR2 YYDKDF (reference sequence). The chain's CDR3 is CATSSLAGGGHNEQFF. The CDR3 coding sequence is TGTGCCACCAGCAGTTTAGCGGGAGGGGGGCACAATGAGCAGTTCTTC. Full variable domain (remainder filled in from reference TRBV15 and TRBJ2-1): DAMVIQNPRYQVTQFGKPVTLSCSQTLNHNVMYWYQQKSSQAPKLLFHYYDKDFNNEADTPDNFQSRRPNTSFCFLDIRSPGLGDTAMYLCATSSLAGGGHNEQFFGPGTRLTVL.

V usage is TRBV5-4 and J usage is TRBJ1-1; a possible D gene is TRBD1 (6 bases). The V gene's germline CDR1 is SGHNT and CDR2 YYREEE (reference sequence). The V end was cut by 0 bases, the J end by 4 bases, with 13 bases between. The CDR3 runs to 15 residues. DNA for the CDR3: TGTGCCAGCAGCTTGGGCTCAGGGGTTGTCACTGAAGCTTTCTTT. It is translated as CASSLGSGVVTEAFF.

The chain is built from TRBV5-4 and TRBJ1-1; 9 nucleotides match TRBD1. From germline, CDR1 is SGHNT and CDR2 YYREEE (reference sequence). The CDR3 length is 14 residues. V shed 4 bases, J shed 7 bases, and the junction held 8 bases outside the gene matches. The CDR3 region is CASSATGGGGEAFF. As DNA, the CDR3 is TGTGCCAGCAGCGCTACAGGGGGCGGAGGTGAAGCTTTCTTT. Variable domain in full (rest from reference TRBV5-4 and TRBJ1-1): ETGVTQSPTHLIKTRGQQVTLRCSSQSGHNTVSWYQQALGQGPQFIFQYYREEENGRGNFPPRFSGLQFPNYSSELNVNALELDDSALYLCASSATGGGGEAFFGQGTRLTVV.

The chain carries TRBV29-1 and TRBJ1-1, with a weak D call TRBD1 (5 bases). This CDR3 is 13 amino acids long. CDR1 and CDR2 from the germline V gene are SQVTM and ANQGSEA. V shed 6 bases and J shed 0 bases, with 11 bases lying between them. CDR3 in amino acids: CSVTGTMNTEAFF. The CDR3 DNA follows: TGCAGCGTCACCGGGACTATGAACACTGAAGCTTTCTTT.

This clone appeared a few times. The chain has TRBV6-4 and TRBJ2-3; possibly TRBD2 for D (6 bases). The V gene lost 5 bases and the J gene lost 2 bases, with 11 bases spanning the gap. CDR3 length: 14 amino acids. Germline V gene data show CDR1 as MRHNA and CDR2 as SNTAGT. The CDR3 loop is CASSPGLDTDTQYF. CDR3 in DNA: TGTGCCAGCAGTCCGGGACTTGACACAGATACGCAGTATTTT.

This clone was observed once. The V and J genes are TRBV6-5 and TRBJ2-2; 7 nucleotides line up with TRBD1. The CDR3 is 13 amino acids. CDR1 is MNHEY and CDR2 is SVGAGI in the germline V gene. Trimming at V came to 7 bases and at J to 4 bases, leaving 3 bases not matched to a gene. DNA of the CDR3: TGTGCCAGCAAAAACAGGGGCACCGGGGAGCTGTTTTTT. It encodes CASKNRGTGELFF.

CDR3 region: CASSVERGRGASPLHF. Written as DNA, the CDR3 is TGTGCCAGCAGCGTAGAGCGAGGCAGGGGCGCATCACCCCTCCACTTT. The chain has TRBV9 and TRBJ1-6; possibly TRBD1 for D (6 bases). Trimming took off 0 bases at V and 10 bases at J, with 17 bases between the two ends. Germline V gene sequence: CDR1 SGDLS, CDR2 YYNGEE. This CDR3 spans 16 amino acids.

The sample holds one count of this clone. This sequence joins TRBV4-3 and TRBJ2-3; D is undetermined. The germline CDR1 and CDR2 sequences are LGHNA and YSLEER. Trimming left V 1 base short and J 2 bases short, with 10 bases between. The CDR3 length is 15 residues. The CDR3: CASSQGKRNTDTQYF. The CDR3 coding sequence is TGCGCCAGCAGCCAAGGAAAGCGTAACACAGATACGCAGTATTTT.

This chain links TRBV7-2 with TRBJ2-7, with TRBD2 identical over 13 bases. This CDR3 is built from 16 residues. The trim removed 10 bases at V and 12 bases at J, leaving 21 bases unmatched. CDR1 SGHTA and CDR2 FQGNSA come from the germline V gene. The chain's CDR3 is CATISGTSGIHIWGYF. The CDR3 DNA is TGTGCCACCATTAGTGGGACTAGCGGGATACATATTTGGGGGTACTTC.

In DNA form, the CDR3 reads TGTGCCAGCAGTTTCCACGGACTAATCGGGTTCCCAGATACGCAGTATTTT. It specifies CASSFHGLIGFPDTQYF. The chain recombines TRBV28 with TRBJ2-3, with D possibly TRBD2 on 6 matching bases. Germline loops: CDR1 MDHEN, CDR2 SYDVKM. The CDR3 totals 17 residues. V lost 3 bases and J lost 4, with 20 bases in between.